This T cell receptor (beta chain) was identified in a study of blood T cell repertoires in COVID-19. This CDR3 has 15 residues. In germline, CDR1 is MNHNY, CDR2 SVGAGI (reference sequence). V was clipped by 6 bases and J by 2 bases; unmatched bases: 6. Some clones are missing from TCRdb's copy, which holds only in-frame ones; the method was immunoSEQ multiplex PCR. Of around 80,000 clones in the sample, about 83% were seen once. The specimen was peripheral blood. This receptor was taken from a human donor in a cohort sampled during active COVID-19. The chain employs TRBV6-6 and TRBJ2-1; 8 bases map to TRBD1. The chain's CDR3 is CASSRDRGPYNEQFF. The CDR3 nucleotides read TGTGCCAGCAGCCGCGACAGGGGACCCTACAATGAGCAGTTCTTC.